This T cell receptor (beta chain) was observed in a study of preoperative IRX-2 immunotherapy in early breast cancer. Only in-frame clones appear in the TCRdb table, and some are missing; sequencing was by immunoSEQ multiplex PCR. In the table there are roughly 680 clones, roughly 70% of which are singletons. Treatment in this sample: preoperative locoregional IRX-2 cytokine immunotherapy. Samples came from a phase Ib trial of preoperative locoregional IRX-2 cytokine immunotherapy. With 4 bases removed from V and 4 bases from J, the gap between germline ends came to 17 bases. Germline-derived CDR1 and CDR2 are SGHRS and YFSETQ. The CDR3 covers 15 residues.

This material consisted of lymph node tissue, taken before IRX-2 immunotherapy. The sequence was collected from a human donor with breast cancer. V usage is TRBV5-1 and J usage is TRBJ2-5; D gene unclear. The DNA of the CDR3 is TGCGCCAGCAGCCCGGGTCAATATCTGAGAGAGACCCAGTACTTC. Translated, it gives CASSPGQYLRETQYF.